The sequence of this T cell receptor beta chain was determined in a study of cytomegalovirus exposure and HLA in healthy donors. Libraries were prepared by immunoSEQ multiplex PCR; TCRdb keeps only in-frame clonotypes and omits some of them. The data hold some 210,000 clones, with around four fifths observed a single time. Germline CDR1 reads SEHNR; CDR2 reads FQNEAQ (reference sequence). Between the trimmed V and J ends, which lost 5 bases and 2 bases, there was a span of 23 bases. This CDR3 contains 18 residues. Study-wide results and limits: That first-cohort TCR clusters tended to co-occur in the 120 or so validation repertoires was found in a later analysis. Altogether, 164 TCR beta chains were recorded as cytomegalovirus-associated.

Worth noting for this clone: The antigen is not known.

Sequenced sample: PBMCs. The clonotype originates from a woman between 18 and 30 years old in good health and CMV-seronegative. The V and J genes are TRBV7-9 and TRBJ2-3, with D unclear. In DNA form, the CDR3 reads TGTGCCAGCAGCATAAGCTCATCACCCTATTACTTCACAGATACGCAGTATTTT. It specifies CASSISSSPYYFTDTQYF.